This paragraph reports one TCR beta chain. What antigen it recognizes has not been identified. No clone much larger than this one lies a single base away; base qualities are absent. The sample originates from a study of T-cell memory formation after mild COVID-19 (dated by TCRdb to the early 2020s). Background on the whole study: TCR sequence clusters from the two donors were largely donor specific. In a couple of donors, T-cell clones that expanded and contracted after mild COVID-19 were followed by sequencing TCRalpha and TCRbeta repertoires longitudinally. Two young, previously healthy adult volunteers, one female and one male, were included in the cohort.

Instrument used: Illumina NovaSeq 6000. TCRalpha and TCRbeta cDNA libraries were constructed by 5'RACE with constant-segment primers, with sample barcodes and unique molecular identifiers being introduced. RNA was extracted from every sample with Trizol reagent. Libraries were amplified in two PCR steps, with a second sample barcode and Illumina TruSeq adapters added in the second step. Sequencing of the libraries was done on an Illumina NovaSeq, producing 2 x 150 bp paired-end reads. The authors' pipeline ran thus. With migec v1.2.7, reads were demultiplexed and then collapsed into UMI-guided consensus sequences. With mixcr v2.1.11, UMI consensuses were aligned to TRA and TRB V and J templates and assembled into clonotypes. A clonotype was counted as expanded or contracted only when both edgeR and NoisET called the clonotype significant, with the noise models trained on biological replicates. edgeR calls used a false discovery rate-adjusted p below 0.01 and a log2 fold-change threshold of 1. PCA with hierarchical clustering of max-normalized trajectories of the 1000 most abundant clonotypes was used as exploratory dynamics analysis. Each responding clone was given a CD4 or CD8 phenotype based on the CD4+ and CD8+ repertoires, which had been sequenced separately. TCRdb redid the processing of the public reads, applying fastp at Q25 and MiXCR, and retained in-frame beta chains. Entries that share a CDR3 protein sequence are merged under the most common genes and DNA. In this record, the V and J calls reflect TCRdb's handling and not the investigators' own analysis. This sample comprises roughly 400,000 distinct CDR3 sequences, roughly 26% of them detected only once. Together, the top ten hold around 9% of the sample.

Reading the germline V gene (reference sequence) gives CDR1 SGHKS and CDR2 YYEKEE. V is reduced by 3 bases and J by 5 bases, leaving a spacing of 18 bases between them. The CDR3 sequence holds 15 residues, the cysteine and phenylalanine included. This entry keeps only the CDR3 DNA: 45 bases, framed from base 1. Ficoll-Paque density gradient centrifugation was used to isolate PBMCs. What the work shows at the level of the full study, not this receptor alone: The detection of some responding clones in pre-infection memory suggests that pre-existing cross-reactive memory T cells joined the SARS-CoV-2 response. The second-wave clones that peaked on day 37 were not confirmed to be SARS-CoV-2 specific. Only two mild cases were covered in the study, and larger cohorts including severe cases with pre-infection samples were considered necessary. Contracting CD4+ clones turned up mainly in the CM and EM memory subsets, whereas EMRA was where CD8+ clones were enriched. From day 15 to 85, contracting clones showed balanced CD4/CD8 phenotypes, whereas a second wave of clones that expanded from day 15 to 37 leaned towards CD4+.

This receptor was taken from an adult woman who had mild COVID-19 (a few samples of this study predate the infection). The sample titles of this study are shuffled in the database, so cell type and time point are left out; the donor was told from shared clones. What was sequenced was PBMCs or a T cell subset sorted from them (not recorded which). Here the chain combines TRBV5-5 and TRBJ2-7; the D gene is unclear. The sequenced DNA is TGTGCCAGCAGCTCAAATGACTTGCCTTGGGACGAGCAGTACTTC. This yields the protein CASSSNDLPWDEQYF.